This T cell receptor beta chain was observed in a study of CD8 T cells in Susac syndrome (dated by TCRdb to between 2018 and 2020). About the study as a whole: Repertoire sequencing was used to test whether CD8+ T cell activation and differentiation in Susac syndrome was antigen driven. The study compared CD8+ T cell repertoire clonality among 11 to 12 healthy donors, around 14 Susac syndrome patients and 15 multiple sclerosis patients. Summary of the overall study and its limitations: The number of individuals in the TCR sequencing and HLA analysis was recognized as being relatively small.

The germline V and J ends show losses of 1 base and 3 bases respectively, and no gene match explains 6 bases of the junction. CDR1 and CDR2 were assigned from the germline V gene (reference sequence) as LNHDA and SQIVND. The CDR3 holds 15 amino acids from the cysteine to the phenylalanine. The retained sequence is limited to the CDR3, 45 bases, with the frame set at the first base. RNA was extracted using the RNeasy kit, and roughly 0.5 to 1 microgram was reverse transcribed with random hexamers. The immunoSEQ multiplex PCR assay, covering 54 Vbeta and 13 Jbeta segments, was used to amplify TCR beta CDR3 regions. PCR amplification bias was corrected using a synthetic template baseline for primer optimization and computational correction. Turning to the authors' computational methods: Reads were annotated to V, D and J genes per IMGT and analyzed with immunoSEQ Analyzer, keeping only productive sequences. To calculate clonality, Shannon entropy was normalized by log2 of the number of productive unique sequences and then subtracted from one. For each patient and control, public and private clones were evaluated among the 100 most prevalent clones. Clones were defined as Susac-specific when absent from the healthy and MS cohorts, from 1,000 to 1,100 published viral clones and from other ImmuneACCESS disease sequences. TCRdb reworked the public reads: Q25 trimming with fastp, MiXCR clone assembly, productive beta chains retained. Entries are consolidated by CDR3 protein sequence, retaining the most common genes and DNA. TCRdb assigned the V and J calls; the authors' analysis was not used. Counted in this sample were some 400,000 distinct CDR3 sequences; around 85% of them appeared once. The ten largest account for approximately 0.12% of the sample.

For this clonotype: No antigen is known for it. It has no much larger one-base neighbor in the sample; base qualities were not kept.

Peripheral blood CD8+ and CD4+ T cells from healthy donors, Susac syndrome patients and multiple sclerosis patients were profiled using high-throughput TCR beta sequencing. Treatment-naive patients with stable or active relapsing-remitting disease fulfilling revised McDonald criteria were used as multiple sclerosis controls. Bulk CD8+ and CD4+ T cells were purified by magnetic negative isolation, whereas CD8+ TEMRA cells were enriched by FACS. Blood was drawn into EDTA tubes, processed within 24 hours, and PBMCs were isolated by density gradient centrifugation. PBMCs destined for TCR sequencing were cryopreserved in liquid nitrogen and later thawed in a 37 °C water bath. A purity of at least 90% was achieved for sorted or isolated CD4+, CD8+ and CD8+ TEMRA cells.

This sequence was found in a human donor with multiple sclerosis. The receptor chain draws on TRBV19 and TRBJ2-7, and 7 junctional nucleotides match TRBD1. The sample consisted of CD8+ T cells from PBMCs. The CDR3 loop reads CASSIGRGILYEQYF. The bases read TGTGCCAGTAGTATAGGCAGGGGGATTCTCTACGAGCAGTACTTC.